The rows below give T cell receptor beta chains drawn from one sample of a study of glioma-infiltrating T cells. TCRdb analysed the multiplex PCR reads with MiXCR anew, one entry per CDR3 protein. This sample yields about 200,000 distinct CDR3 sequences, of which over 25% are seen a single time; about 19% belongs to the top ten. The specimen sequenced was glioma tissue, nonneoplastic brain tissue, or PBMCs (not recorded which). The receptors shown here come from a human donor with low-grade glioma or glioblastoma, undergoing nonglioma brain surgery, or in good health (not recorded which). Each CDR3 is given with its conserved first and last residue. A D gene is named only where the DNA matches it firmly. Some rows have no size entry. The others give once, few or many, or a class for an expanded clone.

CDR3aa,CDR3nt,j_gene,abundance,d_gene,v_gene
CASSPGAFANYGYTF,TGTGCCAGCAGCCCGGGGGCCTTCGCTAACTATGGCTACACCTTC,TRBJ1-2,many,-,TRBV7-2
CASSVGTDSYEQYF,TGTGCCAGCAGTGTCGGGACAGATTCCTACGAGCAGTACTTC,TRBJ2-7,many,TRBD1,TRBV25-1
CSARWQKGGRYEQYF,TGCAGTGCTAGATGGCAGAAGGGGGGTCGCTACGAGCAGTACTTC,TRBJ2-7,many,-,TRBV20-1
CASSLTQGGNQPQHF,TGTGCCAGCAGCTTAACACAGGGAGGGAATCAGCCCCAGCATTTT,TRBJ1-5,many,-,TRBV27
CASSLSDYGYNF,TGTGCCAGCAGCTTATCAGATTATGGCTACAACTTC,TRBJ1-2,-,-,TRBV11-2
CASSMMVNYEQYF,TGTGCCAGTAGTATGATGGTAAACTACGAGCAGTACTTC,TRBJ2-7,few,-,TRBV19
CSARDKKVAGGNTDTQYF,TGCAGTGCTAGAGATAAAAAAGTAGCGGGAGGTAACACAGATACGCAGTATTTT,TRBJ2-3,many,TRBD2,TRBV20-1
CASRGDGRYNEQFF,TGTGCCAGTAGGGGGGACGGCAGATACAATGAGCAGTTCTTC,TRBJ2-1,few,-,TRBV19
CASSLETSDEQFF,TGTGCCAGCAGCTTGGAGACTAGCGATGAGCAGTTCTTC,TRBJ2-1,many,TRBD2,TRBV11-1
CSVATVTNTGELFF,TGCAGCGTTGCGACTGTAACGAACACCGGGGAGCTGTTTTTT,TRBJ2-2,few,-,TRBV29-1